The following is a T cell receptor beta chain sequence with its context. Germline V gene data show CDR1 as GTSNPN and CDR2 as SVGIG (reference sequence). The trim removed 0 bases at V and 2 bases at J, leaving 9 bases unmatched. This CDR3 comprises 18 residues. This record belongs to a study of cytomegalovirus exposure and HLA in healthy donors. In the PCR, 60 Vbeta and 13 Jbeta primers were used. The assay was immunoSEQ multiplex PCR, and TCRdb's table has in-frame clones only and misses some. The table has under 200,000 clones, over 70% seen once. The chain couples TRBV30 to TRBJ2-3, with TRBD2 matching over 12 bases. The receptor comes from a female donor in good health and CMV-seronegative. The material sequenced was PBMCs. For the CDR3, the DNA is TGTGCCTGGAGTGTACTTAGGACTAGCGGGGCCTACACAGATACGCAGTATTTT. This codes for CAWSVLRTSGAYTDTQYF.